This is a list of T cell receptor beta chains from one sample in a study of blood T cell repertoires in COVID-19. Here immunoSEQ multiplex PCR was the method, and the copy in TCRdb shows in-frame clones only, minus some. The table has about 70,000 clones, 90% seen once; the top ten hold about a tenth. The sequencing sample was made of peripheral blood. The receptors stem from a human donor in a cohort sampled during active COVID-19. Each CDR3 is given with its conserved first and last residue. D genes are given only for firm matches. A row's size may be missing; if present it is once, few, many or a size class.

TGTGCCAGCAGGATGACAGGGGCCTACTACGAGCAGTACTTC,CASRMTGAYYEQYF,TRBJ2-7,TRBD1,TRBV6-5,-
TGTGCCAGCAGCCAGAGGTCTGGCGGGGGCACAGATACGCAGTATTTT,CASSQRSGGGTDTQYF,TRBJ2-3,-,TRBV28,-
TGTGCCAGCAGTTTATCGGGCGAGGGGACAGGGAGGGGCGAAAAACTGTTTTTT,CASSLSGEGTGRGEKLFF,TRBJ1-4,TRBD1,TRBV27,-
TGTGCCAGCAGCTTAGGAGCGGGGGCGGGGGACTATGGCTACACCTTC,CASSLGAGAGDYGYTF,TRBJ1-2,-,TRBV7-9,-
TGTGCCAGCAGCCCTGGAGGCCCGGGCGATGAGCAGTTCTTC,CASSPGGPGDEQFF,TRBJ2-1,-,TRBV7-3,-
TGCAGTGCTAGTCGAGGATGGGGGGAGAACACTGAAGCTTTCTTT,CSASRGWGENTEAFF,TRBJ1-1,-,TRBV20-1,-
TGTGCCAGCAGTGACTGGGGCAGTAGCAATCAGCCCCAGCATTTT,CASSDWGSSNQPQHF,TRBJ1-5,-,TRBV2,-
TGTGCCAGCAGGGTCACAGGGGGCACTGAAGCTTTCTTT,CASRVTGGTEAFF,TRBJ1-1,TRBD1,TRBV28,-
TGTGCCAGCAGTCCCGGCAGGTGGGAGCAGTACTTC,CASSPGRWEQYF,TRBJ2-7,-,TRBV28,-
TGTGCCAGCAGCCGGGATGCGGGGAGGGACCAGTACTTC,CASSRDAGRDQYF,TRBJ2-5,TRBD2,TRBV3-1/TRBV3-2,once
TGTGCCAGTAGTTTAATGGCTAGCGGGAGGGATGAGCAGTTCTTC,CASSLMASGRDEQFF,TRBJ2-1,TRBD2,TRBV19,-
TGTGCCATCAGTGAGACGGAGGCAGGGGCCTATGGCTACACCTTC,CAISETEAGAYGYTF,TRBJ1-2,-,TRBV10-3,-
TGTGCCAGCAGCTCCCAAATTTCTCTGACAGGTTCCTACGAGCAGTACTTC,CASSSQISLTGSYEQYF,TRBJ2-7,-,TRBV7-9,-
TGTGCCAGCAGCCAAGAGAGGGGGGGTCAGCCCCAGCATTTT,CASSQERGGQPQHF,TRBJ1-5,-,TRBV4-2,-
TGTGCCAGCAGTTCGGGACAGTTGTACCAAGAGACCCAGTACTTC,CASSSGQLYQETQYF,TRBJ2-5,TRBD1,TRBV27,once
TGTGCCAGCAGTCGAGGACAGGGGGAGCAGTACTTC,CASSRGQGEQYF,TRBJ2-7,TRBD1,TRBV28,few
TGTGCCAGTACCGCTCTACAGGACGGAACCAATCAGCCCCAGCATTTT,CASTALQDGTNQPQHF,TRBJ1-5,-,TRBV19,-
TGTGCCAGCAGCTTATCACAGGACTCCTACAATGAGCAGTTCTTC,CASSLSQDSYNEQFF,TRBJ2-1,-,TRBV11-2,few
TGTGCCAGCAGTGACGGAGAGACCCAGTACTTC,CASSDGETQYF,TRBJ2-5,-,TRBV2,-
TGTGCCAGCAGTTTATTCTCTAGCGGGACTAGCACAGATACGCAGTATTTT,CASSLFSSGTSTDTQYF,TRBJ2-3,TRBD2,TRBV27,-
TGCGCCAGCAGCATTCAGGGCGCGACTAATGAAAAACTGTTTTTT,CASSIQGATNEKLFF,TRBJ1-4,-,TRBV5-1,-
TGTGCCAGCCGGCCCGGTGCCCCGGAGGGAAATGAGCAGTTCTTC,CASRPGAPEGNEQFF,TRBJ2-1,-,TRBV28,-
TGTGCCAGCAGTTCCGGGGGACAGGGGGGTGAAAAACTGTTTTTT,CASSSGGQGGEKLFF,TRBJ1-4,TRBD1,TRBV28,-
TGTGCCAGCAGCCCCGTCAATTCACCCCTCCACTTT,CASSPVNSPLHF,TRBJ1-6,-,TRBV5-4,few
TGTGCCAGTAGTATAGACGTGAGGGAATGGGACATTCAGTACTTC,CASSIDVREWDIQYF,TRBJ2-4,-,TRBV19,-
TGTGCCAGCCTTCAAGCGGAGGGGACCTACGAGCAGTACTTC,CASLQAEGTYEQYF,TRBJ2-7,-,TRBV2,once
TGCGCCAGCAGCCATCACCCCCCTCTGACAGGGGGAGAAAACATTCAGTACTTC,CASSHHPPLTGGENIQYF,TRBJ2-4,TRBD1,TRBV4-1,-
TGCGCCAGCAGCTTGGGACAGGGGGCGCGCGAGCAGTACTTC,CASSLGQGAREQYF,TRBJ2-7,TRBD1,TRBV5-1,-
TGTGCCAGCAGTGACGGGTTCACGGTGGCTAGCGGTACCTACGAGCAGTACTTC,CASSDGFTVASGTYEQYF,TRBJ2-7,TRBD2,TRBV6-1,few
TGCGCCAGCAGCCAAGTCCATAGCGGGAGTGGGGCCAACGTCCTGACTTTC,CASSQVHSGSGANVLTF,TRBJ2-6,TRBD2,TRBV4-3,few
TGCAGCGTTTACCGCCGGGACAGCCCTTACGAGCAGTACTTC,CSVYRRDSPYEQYF,TRBJ2-7,TRBD1,TRBV29-1,-
TGTGCCAGTAGTATCGGACTCACCTATGAGGAGCAGTTCTTC,CASSIGLTYEEQFF,TRBJ2-1,-,TRBV19,-
TGTGCCAGCTCACCACCCCGGGGACAGGGGTCCTACGAGCAGTACTTC,CASSPPRGQGSYEQYF,TRBJ2-7,TRBD1,TRBV18,-
TGTGCCAGCAGTGAGACAGGGGGGCAGCCCCAGCATTTT,CASSETGGQPQHF,TRBJ1-5,TRBD1,TRBV12-3/TRBV12-4,-
TGTGCCAGTAGTATGACCGGGGAAGAGACCCAGTACTTC,CASSMTGEETQYF,TRBJ2-5,-,TRBV19,-
TGTGCCAGCAGTCTAGGACAGAACACTGAAGCTTTCTTT,CASSLGQNTEAFF,TRBJ1-1,-,TRBV6-6,-
TGTGCCAGCAGCTCGGGACTAGCGGCAGATACGCAGTATTTT,CASSSGLAADTQYF,TRBJ2-3,TRBD2,TRBV11-2,-
TGTGCCAGCAGCCGGGCTAGCGGAGGCACCGGGGAGCTGTTTTTT,CASSRASGGTGELFF,TRBJ2-2,TRBD2,TRBV7-9,-
TGTGCCAGCACCATGCGGTGGGGAGAAGAGACCCAGTACTTC,CASTMRWGEETQYF,TRBJ2-5,-,TRBV28,-
TGTGCCAGCAGCTCCCGCAGGACTAGCGGGAATTCGGATACGCAGTATTTT,CASSSRRTSGNSDTQYF,TRBJ2-3,TRBD2,TRBV11-2,-
TGTGCCAGCAGTGTGCAGGGGGGCGCCTATGGCTACACCTTC,CASSVQGGAYGYTF,TRBJ1-2,TRBD1,TRBV2,-
TGTGCCAGCAGCTTACGACTAGCGGGAGAGCTCGCAAATGAGCAGTTCTTC,CASSLRLAGELANEQFF,TRBJ2-1,TRBD2,TRBV7-8,-
TGTGCCAGCAGCCAAGTCCCCCTATTGAACAGGGGGCCTGGGGCCAACGTCCTGACTTTC,CASSQVPLLNRGPGANVLTF,TRBJ2-6,TRBD1,TRBV4-2,-
TGTGCCAGCTCATCTACACCGGGACTAGCGGGAGATGAGCAGTTCTTC,CASSSTPGLAGDEQFF,TRBJ2-1,TRBD2,TRBV18,-
TGTGCCAGCACTATGGATCAGGGCAATGAGCAGTTCTTC,CASTMDQGNEQFF,TRBJ2-1,-,TRBV2,-
TGTGCCAGCAGTCAGGGACAGACTCAGCCCCAGCATTTT,CASSQGQTQPQHF,TRBJ1-5,TRBD1,TRBV6-6,-
TGCGCCAGCAGCCAAACTAGCAGGACTTACGAGCAGTACTTC,CASSQTSRTYEQYF,TRBJ2-7,-,TRBV4-3,-